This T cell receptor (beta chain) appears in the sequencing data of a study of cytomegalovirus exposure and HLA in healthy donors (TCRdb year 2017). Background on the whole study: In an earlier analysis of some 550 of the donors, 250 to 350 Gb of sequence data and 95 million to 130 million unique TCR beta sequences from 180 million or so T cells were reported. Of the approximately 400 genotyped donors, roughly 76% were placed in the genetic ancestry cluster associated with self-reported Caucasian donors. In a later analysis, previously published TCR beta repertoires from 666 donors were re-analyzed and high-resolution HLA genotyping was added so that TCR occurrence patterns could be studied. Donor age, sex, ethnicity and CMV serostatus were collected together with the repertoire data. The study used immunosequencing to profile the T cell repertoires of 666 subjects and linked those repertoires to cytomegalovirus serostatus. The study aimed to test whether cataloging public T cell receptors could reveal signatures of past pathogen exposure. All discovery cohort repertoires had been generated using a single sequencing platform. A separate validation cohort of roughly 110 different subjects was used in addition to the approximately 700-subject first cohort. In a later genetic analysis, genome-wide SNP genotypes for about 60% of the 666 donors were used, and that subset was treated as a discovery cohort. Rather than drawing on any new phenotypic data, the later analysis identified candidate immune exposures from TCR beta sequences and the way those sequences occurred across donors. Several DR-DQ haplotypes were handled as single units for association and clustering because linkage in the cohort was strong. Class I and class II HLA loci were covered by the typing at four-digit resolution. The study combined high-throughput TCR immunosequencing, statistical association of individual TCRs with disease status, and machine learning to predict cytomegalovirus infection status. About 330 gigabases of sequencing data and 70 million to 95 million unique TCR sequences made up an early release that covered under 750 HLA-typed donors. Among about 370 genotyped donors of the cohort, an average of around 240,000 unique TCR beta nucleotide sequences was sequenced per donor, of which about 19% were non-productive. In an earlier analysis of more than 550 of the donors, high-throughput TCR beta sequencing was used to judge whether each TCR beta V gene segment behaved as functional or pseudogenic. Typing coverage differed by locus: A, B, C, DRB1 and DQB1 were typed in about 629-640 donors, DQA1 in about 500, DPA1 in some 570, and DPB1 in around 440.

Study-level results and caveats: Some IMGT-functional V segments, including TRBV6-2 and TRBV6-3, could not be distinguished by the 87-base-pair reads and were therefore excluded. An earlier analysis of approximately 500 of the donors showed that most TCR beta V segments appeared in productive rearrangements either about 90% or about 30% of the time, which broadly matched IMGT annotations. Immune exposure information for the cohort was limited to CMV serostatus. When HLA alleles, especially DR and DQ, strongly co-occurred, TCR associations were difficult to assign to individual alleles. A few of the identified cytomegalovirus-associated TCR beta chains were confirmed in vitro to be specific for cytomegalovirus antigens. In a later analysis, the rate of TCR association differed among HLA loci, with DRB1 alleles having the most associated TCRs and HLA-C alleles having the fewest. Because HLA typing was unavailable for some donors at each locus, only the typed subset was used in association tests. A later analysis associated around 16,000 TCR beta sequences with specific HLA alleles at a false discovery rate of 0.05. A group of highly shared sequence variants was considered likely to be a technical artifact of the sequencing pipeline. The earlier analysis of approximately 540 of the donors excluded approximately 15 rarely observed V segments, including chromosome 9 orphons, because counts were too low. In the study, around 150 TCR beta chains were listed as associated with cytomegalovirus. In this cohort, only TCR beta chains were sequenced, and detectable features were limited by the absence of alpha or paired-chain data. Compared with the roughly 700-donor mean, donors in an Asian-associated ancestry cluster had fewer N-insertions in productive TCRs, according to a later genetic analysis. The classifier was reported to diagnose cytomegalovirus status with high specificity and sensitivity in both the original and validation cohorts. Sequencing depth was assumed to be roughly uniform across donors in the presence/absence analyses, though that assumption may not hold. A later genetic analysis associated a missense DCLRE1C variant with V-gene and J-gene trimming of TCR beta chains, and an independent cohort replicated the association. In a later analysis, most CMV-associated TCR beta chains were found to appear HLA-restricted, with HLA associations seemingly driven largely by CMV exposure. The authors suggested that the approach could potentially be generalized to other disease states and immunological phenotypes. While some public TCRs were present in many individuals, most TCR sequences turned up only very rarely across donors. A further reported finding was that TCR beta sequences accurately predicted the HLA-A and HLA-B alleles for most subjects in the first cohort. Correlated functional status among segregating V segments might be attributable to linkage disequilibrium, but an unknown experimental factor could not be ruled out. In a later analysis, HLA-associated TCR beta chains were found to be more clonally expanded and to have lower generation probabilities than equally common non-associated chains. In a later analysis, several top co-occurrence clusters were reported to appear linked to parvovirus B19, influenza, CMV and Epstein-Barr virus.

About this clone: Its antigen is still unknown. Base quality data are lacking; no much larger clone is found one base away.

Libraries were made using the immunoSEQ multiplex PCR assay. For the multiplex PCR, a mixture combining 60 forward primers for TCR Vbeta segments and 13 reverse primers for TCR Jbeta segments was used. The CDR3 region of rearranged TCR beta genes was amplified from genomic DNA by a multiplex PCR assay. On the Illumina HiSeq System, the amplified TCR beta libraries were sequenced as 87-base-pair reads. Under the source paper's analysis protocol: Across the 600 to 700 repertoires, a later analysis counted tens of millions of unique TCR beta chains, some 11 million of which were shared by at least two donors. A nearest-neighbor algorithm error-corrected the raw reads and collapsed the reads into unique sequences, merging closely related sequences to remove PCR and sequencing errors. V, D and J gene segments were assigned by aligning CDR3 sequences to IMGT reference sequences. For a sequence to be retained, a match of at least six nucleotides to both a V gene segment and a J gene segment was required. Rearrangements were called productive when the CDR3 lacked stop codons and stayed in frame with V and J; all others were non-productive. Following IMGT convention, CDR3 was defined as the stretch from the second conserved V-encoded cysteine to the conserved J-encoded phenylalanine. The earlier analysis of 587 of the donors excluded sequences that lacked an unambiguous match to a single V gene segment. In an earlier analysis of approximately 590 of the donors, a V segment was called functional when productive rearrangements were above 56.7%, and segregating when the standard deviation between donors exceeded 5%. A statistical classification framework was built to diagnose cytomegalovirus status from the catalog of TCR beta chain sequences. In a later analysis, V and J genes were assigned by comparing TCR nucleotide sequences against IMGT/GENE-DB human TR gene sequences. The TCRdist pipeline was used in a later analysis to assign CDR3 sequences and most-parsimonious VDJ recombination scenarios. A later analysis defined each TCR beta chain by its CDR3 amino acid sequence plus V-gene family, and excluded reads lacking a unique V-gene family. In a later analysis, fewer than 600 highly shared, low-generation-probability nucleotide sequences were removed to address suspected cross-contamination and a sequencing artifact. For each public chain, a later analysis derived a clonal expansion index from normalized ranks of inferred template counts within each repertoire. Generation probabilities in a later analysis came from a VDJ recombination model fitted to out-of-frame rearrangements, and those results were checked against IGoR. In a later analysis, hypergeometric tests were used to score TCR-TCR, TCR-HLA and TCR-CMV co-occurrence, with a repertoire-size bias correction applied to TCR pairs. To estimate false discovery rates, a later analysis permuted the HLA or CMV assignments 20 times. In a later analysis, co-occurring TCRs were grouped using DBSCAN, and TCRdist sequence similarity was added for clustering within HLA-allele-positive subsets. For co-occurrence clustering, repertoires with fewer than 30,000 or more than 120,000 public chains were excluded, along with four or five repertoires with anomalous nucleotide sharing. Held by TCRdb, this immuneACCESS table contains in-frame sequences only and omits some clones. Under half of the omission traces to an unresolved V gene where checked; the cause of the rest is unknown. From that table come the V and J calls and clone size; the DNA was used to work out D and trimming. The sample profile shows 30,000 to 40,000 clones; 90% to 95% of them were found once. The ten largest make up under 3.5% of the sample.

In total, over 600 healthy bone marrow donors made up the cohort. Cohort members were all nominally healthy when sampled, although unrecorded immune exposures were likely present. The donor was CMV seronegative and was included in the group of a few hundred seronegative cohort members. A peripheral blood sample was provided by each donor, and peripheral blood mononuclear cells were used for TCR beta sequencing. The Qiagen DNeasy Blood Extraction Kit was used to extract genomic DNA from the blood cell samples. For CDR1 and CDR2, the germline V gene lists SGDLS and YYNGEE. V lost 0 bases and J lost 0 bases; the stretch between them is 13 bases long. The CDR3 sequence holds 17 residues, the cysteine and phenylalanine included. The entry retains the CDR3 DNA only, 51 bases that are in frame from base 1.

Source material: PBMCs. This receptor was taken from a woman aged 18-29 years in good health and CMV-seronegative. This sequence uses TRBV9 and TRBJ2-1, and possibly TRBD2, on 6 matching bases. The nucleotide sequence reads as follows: TGTGCCAGCAGCGTAGCCCCGGGCGGGGACTCCTACAATGAGCAGTTCTTC. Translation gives CASSVAPGGDSYNEQFF.